The next 7 T cell receptor beta chains were all read from a single sample in a study of T cell repertoires in cytomegalovirus infection. TCRdb re-derived calls from the reads in MiXCR, one entry per CDR3 protein. The sample yields about 890,000 distinct CDR3 sequences, around a third seen once. What these receptors recognize is not known. The material sequenced was cultured CD8+ T cells from PBMCs, taken from culture after CMV antigen stimulation. The receptors here all came from a human donor in good health (CMV status not recorded). Some clones in this sample may be carry-over from other donors' samples.

This clonotype was detected ten times or more. The chain is built from TRBV6-6 and TRBJ2-3; 9 nucleotides align to TRBD1. Germline V gives CDR1 MNHNY, CDR2 SVGAGI (reference sequence). CDR3 length: 14 amino acids. The J segment lost 0 bases and the V segment lost 5 bases, leaving 0 bases of the junction unmatched. The CDR3 DNA sequence: TGTGCCAGCAGTGGACAGGGGAGCACAGATACGCAGTATTTT. Translated, it gives CASSGQGSTDTQYF.

J is TRBJ1-1 and V is TRBV7-6; D is undetermined. The CDR3 is 15 residues long. V lost 1 base, J lost 1 base, and 10 bases lay in between. Germline V gives CDR1 SGHVS, CDR2 FNYEAQ. In DNA form, the CDR3 reads TGTGCCAGCAGCTTAGACGACGACCGGAACACTGAAGCTTTCTTT. Translation: CASSLDDDRNTEAFF.

The CDR3 sequence is CASSFGWFAGELFF. CDR3 nucleotides: TGTGCCAGCAGCTTCGGGTGGTTCGCCGGGGAGCTGTTTTTT. This rearrangement joins TRBV13 to TRBJ2-2, with D uncertain. Trimming took off 3 bases at V and 6 bases at J, with 11 bases between the two ends. Germline CDR1 PRHDT, CDR2 FYEKMQ (reference sequence). The CDR3 loop spans 14 amino acids.

This clonotype appeared a few times. The chain recombines TRBV24-1 with TRBJ2-3, with 7 bases fitting TRBD2. V was pared by 5 bases and J by 8 bases, with 6 bases of the junction left unmatched. This CDR3 spans 13 amino acids. Germline V gene data show CDR1 as KGHDR and CDR2 as SFDVKD. This chain's CDR3 is CATSGWTRGTQYF. The CDR3 coding sequence is TGTGCCACCAGTGGATGGACTAGAGGTACGCAGTATTTT.

V usage is TRBV9 and J usage is TRBJ2-3; a possible D gene is TRBD1 (5 bases). The CDR3 has 16 residues. Germline CDR1 is SGDLS and CDR2 is YYNGEE. Deletions cut 0 bases from V and 0 bases from J, with 11 bases between. The DNA for the CDR3 is TGTGCCAGCAGCGTAGTTAGGGGCGGAAGCACAGATACGCAGTATTTT. It specifies CASSVVRGGSTDTQYF.

V usage is TRBV18 and J usage is TRBJ2-5; D possibly matches TRBD1 or TRBD2 (5 bases each). The CDR3 is 15 amino acids. In germline, CDR1 is KGHSH, CDR2 LQKENI. Trimming cost V 3 bases and J 0 bases, with 11 bases left between them. The chain's CDR3 is CASSPGRQHQETQYF. CDR3 bases: TGTGCCAGCTCACCGGGGAGACAGCACCAAGAGACCCAGTACTTC.

This clonotype has only a few counts. The V and J genes are TRBV13 and TRBJ1-1, with D uncertain. The germline CDR1 and CDR2 sequences are PRHDT and FYEKMQ (reference sequence). The CDR3 is 14 residues long. V lost 3 bases and J lost 4, with 12 bases in between. In DNA form, the CDR3 reads TGTGCCAGCAGCTTTTTCGCGGGTAGCACTGAAGCTTTCTTT. The encoded protein is CASSFFAGSTEAFF.